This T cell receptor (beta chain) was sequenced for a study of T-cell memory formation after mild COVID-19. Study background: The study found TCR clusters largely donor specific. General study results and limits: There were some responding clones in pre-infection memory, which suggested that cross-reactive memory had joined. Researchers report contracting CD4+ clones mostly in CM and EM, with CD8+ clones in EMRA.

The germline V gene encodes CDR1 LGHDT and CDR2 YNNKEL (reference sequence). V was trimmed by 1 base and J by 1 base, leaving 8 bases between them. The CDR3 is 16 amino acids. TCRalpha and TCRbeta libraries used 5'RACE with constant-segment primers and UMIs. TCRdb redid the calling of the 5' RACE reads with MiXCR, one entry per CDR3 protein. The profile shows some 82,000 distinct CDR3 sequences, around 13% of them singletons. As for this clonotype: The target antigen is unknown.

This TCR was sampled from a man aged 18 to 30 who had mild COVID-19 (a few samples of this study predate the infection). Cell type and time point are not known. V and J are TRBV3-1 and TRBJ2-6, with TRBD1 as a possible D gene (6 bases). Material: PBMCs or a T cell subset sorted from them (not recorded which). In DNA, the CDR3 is TGTGCCAGCAGCCAAGGGACAGCTTCTGGGGCCAACGTCCTGACTTTC. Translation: CASSQGTASGANVLTF. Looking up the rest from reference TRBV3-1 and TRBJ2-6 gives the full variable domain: DTAVSQTPKYLVTQMGNDKSIKCEQNLGHDTMYWYKQDSKKFLKIMFSYNNKELIINETVPNRFSPKSPDKAHLNLHINSLELGDSAVYFCASSQGTASGANVLTFGAGSRLTVL.